This is a list of T cell receptor beta chains from one sample in a study of cytomegalovirus exposure and HLA in healthy donors. Data came from immunoSEQ multiplex PCR; TCRdb stores just in-frame clones and leaves some out. The sample lists some 97,000 clones, around 74% occurring once. The sequencing input was PBMCs. Receptors were obtained from a male donor in good health and CMV-seropositive. Each CDR3 is given with its conserved first and last residue. A D gene is named only where the DNA matches it firmly. Clone size is given for some rows only: seen once, a few or many times, or a class if the clone is expanded.

D,size,J,V,CDR3,DNA
TRBD1,.,TRBJ2-4,TRBV6-5,CASSSPGTALNIQYF,TGTGCCAGCAGTTCTCCCGGGACAGCCCTAAACATTCAGTACTTC
.,.,TRBJ2-2,TRBV5-1,CASSLNSNTGELFF,TGCGCCAGCAGTCTGAACTCGAACACCGGGGAGCTGTTTTTT
TRBD1,.,TRBJ2-7,TRBV2,CASSGDREVGEQYF,TGTGCCAGCAGTGGGGACAGGGAAGTAGGCGAGCAGTACTTC
.,few,TRBJ1-1,TRBV4-2,CASRAGESTEAFF,TGTGCCAGCAGGGCAGGGGAGTCCACTGAAGCTTTCTTT
.,.,TRBJ2-4,TRBV7-2,CASSERTVLAKNIQYF,TGTGCCAGCAGCGAACGGACAGTCCTAGCCAAAAACATTCAGTACTTC
TRBD2,few,TRBJ2-2,TRBV6-6,CASSWGLEDTGELFF,TGTGCCAGCAGTTGGGGACTAGAGGACACCGGGGAGCTGTTTTTT
.,few,TRBJ1-1,TRBV5-1,CASSLAPVGRTEAFF,TGCGCCAGCAGCTTGGCCCCGGTGGGGCGAACTGAAGCTTTCTTT
.,.,TRBJ1-1,TRBV7-9,CASSLGERTEAFF,TGTGCCAGCAGCTTAGGGGAGCGCACTGAAGCTTTCTTT
.,few,TRBJ1-5,TRBV7-9,CASSSYRAGVNQPQHF,TGTGCCAGCAGCTCCTACCGGGCAGGGGTAAATCAGCCCCAGCATTTT
TRBD2,.,TRBJ2-5,TRBV4-2,CASSQGGRGGPQETQYF,TGTGCCAGCAGCCAAGGGGGTCGCGGGGGGCCCCAAGAGACCCAGTACTTC
TRBD1,.,TRBJ1-3,TRBV30,CAWHIGTAGNTIYF,TGTGCCTGGCACATTGGGACAGCAGGAAACACCATATATTTT
.,.,TRBJ1-5,TRBV11-3,CASSQGARGNQPQHF,TGTGCCAGCAGCCAAGGGGCCAGGGGAAATCAGCCCCAGCATTTT
TRBD1,.,TRBJ1-2,TRBV5-4,CASSFRQGAGGYTF,TGTGCCAGCAGCTTCCGACAGGGGGCGGGGGGCTACACCTTC
TRBD2,.,TRBJ2-5,TRBV27,CASSSNSGGETQYF,TGTGCCAGCAGTTCCAACAGCGGGGGTGAGACCCAGTACTTC
.,.,TRBJ1-2,TRBV19,CASSIRQRERRPYGYTF,TGTGCCAGTAGTATACGTCAGCGGGAGAGGAGACCTTATGGCTACACCTTC
TRBD1,.,TRBJ1-6,TRBV5-6,CASSLRDRASPLHF,TGTGCCAGCAGCCTCCGGGACAGGGCTTCACCCCTCCACTTT
TRBD2,many,TRBJ2-7,TRBV29-1,CSVEPLAGSSYEQYF,TGCAGCGTTGAACCCCTAGCGGGTAGCTCCTACGAGCAGTACTTC
.,.,TRBJ1-4,TRBV5-6,CASSFPTGTGEKLFF,TGTGCCAGCAGCTTTCCAACAGGGACGGGTGAAAAACTGTTTTTT
TRBD2,.,TRBJ2-5,TRBV15,CATSRSLAGVQETQYF,TGTGCCACCAGCAGAAGTCTAGCGGGGGTCCAAGAGACCCAGTACTTC
.,.,TRBJ1-2,TRBV6-5,CASSYYANYGYTF,TGTGCCAGCAGTTATTATGCTAACTATGGCTACACCTTC
TRBD2,many,TRBJ2-7,TRBV6-5,CASSTTSGGPDEQYF,TGTGCCAGCAGTACGACTAGCGGGGGGCCAGACGAGCAGTACTTC
.,.,TRBJ2-7,TRBV2,CASSDRRQVGYF,TGTGCCAGCAGTGATCGTCGACAGGTCGGCTACTTC
TRBD2,.,TRBJ2-2,TRBV5-1,CASTSSGGPNTGELFF,TGCGCCAGCACCTCGTCGGGGGGTCCAAACACCGGGGAGCTGTTTTTT
.,.,TRBJ1-2,TRBV29-1,CSVRGYGYTF,TGCAGCGTTCGAGGCTATGGCTACACCTTC
.,.,TRBJ1-1,TRBV14,CASSQTENTEAFF,TGTGCCAGCAGCCAAACAGAGAACACTGAAGCTTTCTTT
.,.,TRBJ1-5,TRBV30,CAWSVEQGQPQHF,TGTGCCTGGAGTGTTGAGCAGGGACAGCCCCAGCATTTT
.,.,TRBJ2-3,TRBV15,CATGEGAGNTDTQYF,TGTGCCACCGGCGAGGGGGCGGGGAACACAGATACGCAGTATTTT
.,.,TRBJ1-1,TRBV10-3,CAISEGGGVNTEAFF,TGTGCCATCAGTGAGGGGGGAGGGGTGAACACTGAAGCTTTCTTT
.,.,TRBJ2-5,TRBV29-1,CSVFRQEQETQYF,TGCAGCGTGTTCCGACAAGAACAAGAGACCCAGTACTTC
.,.,TRBJ2-7,TRBV7-2,CASSHAPGDYEQYF,TGTGCCAGCAGCCACGCACCCGGGGACTACGAGCAGTACTTC
.,.,TRBJ2-5,TRBV4-1,CASSQGRGFRPMRFVETQYF,TGCGCCAGCAGCCAAGGAAGGGGGTTTAGACCCATGAGGTTTGTAGAGACCCAGTACTTC
.,few,TRBJ1-1,TRBV4-2,CASSQRGGNTEAFF,TGTGCCAGCAGCCAGAGAGGGGGGAACACTGAAGCTTTCTTT
.,.,TRBJ1-3,TRBV4-3,CASSQDQDTIYF,TGCGCCAGCAGCCAAGATCAGGACACCATATATTTT
.,.,TRBJ1-1,TRBV4-2,CASSQGPRGTEAFF,TGTGCCAGCAGCCAGGGCCCCAGAGGGACTGAAGCTTTCTTT
.,.,TRBJ2-7,TRBV10-3,CAIRDDGGLVDEQYF,TGTGCCATCCGGGACGACGGGGGTTTGGTCGACGAGCAGTACTTC
.,.,TRBJ1-2,TRBV25-1,CASNHPPSGNYGYTF,TGTGCCAGCAACCATCCCCCGTCAGGCAACTATGGCTACACCTTC
TRBD1,few,TRBJ2-2,TRBV7-7,CASSTQGADTGELFF,TGTGCCAGCAGCACCCAGGGGGCCGACACCGGGGAGCTGTTTTTT
.,.,TRBJ1-4,TRBV5-5,CASSLARYEKLFF,TGTGCCAGCAGCTTGGCTCGGTATGAAAAACTGTTTTTT
TRBD1,.,TRBJ1-4,TRBV7-2,CASSSEGQPNEKLFF,TGTGCCAGCAGCTCAGAGGGACAGCCTAATGAAAAACTGTTTTTT
TRBD2,.,TRBJ2-2,TRBV7-2,CASSWRLAGVQGGELFF,TGTGCCAGCAGCTGGAGACTAGCGGGGGTTCAGGGCGGGGAGCTGTTTTTT
.,.,TRBJ2-3,TRBV15,CATSRDRGSTDTQYF,TGTGCCACCAGCAGAGATAGGGGTAGCACAGATACGCAGTATTTT
.,.,TRBJ2-5,TRBV5-4,CASSLVPPGEETQYF,TGTGCCAGCAGCTTGGTGCCCCCAGGGGAAGAGACCCAGTACTTC
TRBD1,once,TRBJ1-1,TRBV19,CASSRQGDTEAFF,TGTGCCAGTAGCAGGCAGGGGGACACTGAAGCTTTCTTT
.,.,TRBJ1-6,TRBV5-1,CVSSASGGPYNSPLHF,TGCGTCAGCAGCGCGAGCGGGGGACCCTATAATTCACCCCTCCACTTT
.,.,TRBJ1-1,TRBV7-8,CASSSGEAGRAEAFF,TGTGCCAGCAGCTCCGGGGAAGCGGGAAGGGCTGAAGCTTTCTTT
.,.,TRBJ1-4,TRBV5-1,CASSRTTTTNEKLFF,TGCGCCAGCTCTCGCACGACAACAACTAATGAAAAACTGTTTTTT